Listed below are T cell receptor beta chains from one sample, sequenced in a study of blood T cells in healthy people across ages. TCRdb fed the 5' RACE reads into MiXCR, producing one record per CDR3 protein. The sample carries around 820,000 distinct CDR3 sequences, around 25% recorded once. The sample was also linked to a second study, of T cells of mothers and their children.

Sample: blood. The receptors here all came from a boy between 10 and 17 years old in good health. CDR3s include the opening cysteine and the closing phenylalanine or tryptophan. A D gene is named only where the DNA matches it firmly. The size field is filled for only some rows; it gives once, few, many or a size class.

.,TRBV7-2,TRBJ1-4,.,TGTGCCAGCAGCGTCCACAGGGAAAAACTGTTTTTT,CASSVHREKLFF
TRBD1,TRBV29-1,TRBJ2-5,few,TGCAGCGTTGAATTCAGGGACAGGGCGTCAGAGACCCAGTACTTC,CSVEFRDRASETQYF
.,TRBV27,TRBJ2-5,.,TGTGCCAGCAGTTTATCGATAGCTAGTTTGGAGACCCAGTACTTC,CASSLSIASLETQYF
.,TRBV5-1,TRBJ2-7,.,TGCGCCAGCAGCTTGTTTGCGGGGGCTGTCTCCTACGAGCAGTACTTC,CASSLFAGAVSYEQYF
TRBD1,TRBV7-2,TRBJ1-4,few,TGTGCCAGCAGCCGGAACAGGGGTTCAACTAATGAAAAACTGTTTTTT,CASSRNRGSTNEKLFF
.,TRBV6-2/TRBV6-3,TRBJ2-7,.,TGTGCCAGCAGCCAGGGACGGCGAAAGCAGTACTTC,CASSQGRRKQYF
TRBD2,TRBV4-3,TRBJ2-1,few,TGCGCCAGCAGCCAAGAGCCCCCGGGAGGGCCGTACAATGAGCAGTTCTTC,CASSQEPPGGPYNEQFF
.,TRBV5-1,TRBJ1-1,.,TGCGCCAGCAGCTTGGTCCCTGCGGCCACAGGGTTTGGGATGAACACTGAAGCTTTCTTT,CASSLVPAATGFGMNTEAFF
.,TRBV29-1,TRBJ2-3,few,TGCAGCGTTGTACCCCCCTGGTCAGATACGCAGTATTTT,CSVVPPWSDTQYF
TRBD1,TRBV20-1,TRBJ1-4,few,TGCAGTGCTAGGGAACAGGGGGCAGGGGAAAAACTGTTTTTT,CSAREQGAGEKLFF
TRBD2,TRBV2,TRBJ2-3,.,TGTGCCAGCAGTACCCCACTAGCGGGGAGCACAGATACGCAGTATTTT,CASSTPLAGSTDTQYF
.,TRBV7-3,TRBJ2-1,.,TGTGCCAGCAGCTTGAGTGGAGCGGCTAGCGCGAATGAGCAGTTCTTC,CASSLSGAASANEQFF
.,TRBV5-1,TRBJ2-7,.,TGCGCCAGCAGCTCCCCGGACAGTGGATTGTACGAGCAGTACTTC,CASSSPDSGLYEQYF
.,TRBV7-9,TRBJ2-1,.,TGTGCCAGCAGCTTAGCGGGAGATCGGTATGAGCAGTTCTTC,CASSLAGDRYEQFF
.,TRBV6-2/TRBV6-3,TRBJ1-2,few,TGTGCCAGCAGTTACTCTGCAGGGCCCTACTATGGCTACACCTTC,CASSYSAGPYYGYTF
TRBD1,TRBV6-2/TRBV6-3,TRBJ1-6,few,TGTGCCAGCAGACGGACCGGGACAGCCGATAATTCACCCCTCCACTTT,CASRRTGTADNSPLHF
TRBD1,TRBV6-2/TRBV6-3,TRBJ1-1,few,TGTGCCAGCAGCAGGAACAGGGGGATCTCTGAAGCTTTCTTT,CASSRNRGISEAFF
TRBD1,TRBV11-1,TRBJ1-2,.,TGTGCCAGCAGCCCTACTACTACCCGGGACAGGATAACTCCCCGGCGAGGGAGCTATGGCTACACCTTC,CASSPTTTRDRITPRRGSYGYTF
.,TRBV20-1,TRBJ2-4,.,TGCAGTGCTAGCGGCCCGAGGCTAGCCAAAAACATTCAGTACTTC,CSASGPRLAKNIQYF
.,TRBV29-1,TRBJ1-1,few,TGCAGCGGGAGAATCCGGGACTTAGAGGGCACTGAAGCTTTCTTT,CSGRIRDLEGTEAFF
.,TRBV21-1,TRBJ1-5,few,TGTGCCAGCAGCAAAGGGGGGTGGTTGGAGGGCTGTACTTCCCAGCCCCAGCATTTT,CASSKGGWLEGCTSQPQHF
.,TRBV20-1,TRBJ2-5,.,TGCAGTGCTACCGATAGGTGGCTACAAGAGACCCAGTACTTC,CSATDRWLQETQYF
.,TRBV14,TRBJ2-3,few,TGTGCCAGCAGCCAGTTCTACACAGATACGCAGTATTTT,CASSQFYTDTQYF
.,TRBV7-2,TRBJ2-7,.,TGTGCCAGCAGCTCGTTTGATTTCCCCTACGAGCAGTACTTC,CASSSFDFPYEQYF
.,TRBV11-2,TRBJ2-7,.,TGTGCCAGCAGCCCCCGGGACATTCCTACCTACGAGCAGTACTTC,CASSPRDIPTYEQYF
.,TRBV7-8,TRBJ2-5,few,TGTGCCAGCAGCCTAGTGGGGGGGCCAGGGGAGACCCAGTACTTC,CASSLVGGPGETQYF
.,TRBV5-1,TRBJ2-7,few,TGCGCCAGCAGCTTGGCCTCGACCTCAGCCGAGCAGTACTTC,CASSLASTSAEQYF
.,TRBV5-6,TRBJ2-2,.,TGTGCCAGCAGCCCTATGGAGACAGGAAACACCGGGGAGCTGTTTTTT,CASSPMETGNTGELFF
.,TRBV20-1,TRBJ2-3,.,TGCAGTGCTATAGAGACCGCCCAAAAAAGCACAGATACGCAGTATTTT,CSAIETAQKSTDTQYF
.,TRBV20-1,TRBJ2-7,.,TGCAGTGCTAGAGATAAAGTTGGCTCCTCCTACGAGCAGTACTTC,CSARDKVGSSYEQYF
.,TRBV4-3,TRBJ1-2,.,TGCGCCAGCAGCCGCAAGATCGACACCTCACACGATGGCTACACCTTC,CASSRKIDTSHDGYTF
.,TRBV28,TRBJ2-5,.,TGTGCCAGCAGCGGCCTGAGGCAGGGTGAGGAGACCCAGTACTTC,CASSGLRQGEETQYF
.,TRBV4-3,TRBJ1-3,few,TGCGCCAGCAGCCAAGATAAAGCGTCCGGAAACACCATATATTTT,CASSQDKASGNTIYF
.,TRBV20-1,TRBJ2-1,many,TGCAGTGCTAGAGGTCTCGCGGGCAATGAGCAGTTCTTC,CSARGLAGNEQFF
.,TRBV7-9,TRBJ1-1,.,TGTGCCAGCAGCTTAGCCAGGGGAACCGCTGAAGCTTTCTTT,CASSLARGTAEAFF
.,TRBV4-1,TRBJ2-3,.,TGCGCCAGCAGCGATTACACAGATACGCAGTATTTT,CASSDYTDTQYF
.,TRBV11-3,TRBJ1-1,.,TGTGCCAGCAGCTTAGCCGGGAAGGACACTGAAGCTTTCTTT,CASSLAGKDTEAFF
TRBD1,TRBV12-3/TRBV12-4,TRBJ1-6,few,TGTGCCAGCAGTCTCGGGACAGGGCATTCACCCCTCCACTTT,CASSLGTGHSPLHF
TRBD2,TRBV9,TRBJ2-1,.,TGTGCCAGCAGCGTAGAGAGCGGGGGGGTTGAGCAGTTCTTC,CASSVESGGVEQFF
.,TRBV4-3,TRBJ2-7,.,TGCGCCAGCAGCCAAGAATGGGGTACCCAGTACGAGCAGTACTTC,CASSQEWGTQYEQYF
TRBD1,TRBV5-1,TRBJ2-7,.,TGCGCCAGCAGTCTGGGGCGACAGGGTACCTACGAGCAGTACTTC,CASSLGRQGTYEQYF
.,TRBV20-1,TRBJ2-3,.,TGCAGTGCTCCGCCCAGGGGATTTACAGATACGCAGTATTTT,CSAPPRGFTDTQYF
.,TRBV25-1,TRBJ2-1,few,TGTGCCAGCAGAGATAAGGAAACTGTAAACTCCTACAACGAGCAGTTCTTC,CASRDKETVNSYNEQFF
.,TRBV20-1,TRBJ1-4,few,TGCAGTGCTAGTGCCAAACCCGGGACCCCTAATGAAAAACTGTTTTTT,CSASAKPGTPNEKLFF
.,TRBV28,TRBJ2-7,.,TGTGCCAGCAGCCAGACCAACGAGGGCTACGAGCAGTACTTC,CASSQTNEGYEQYF
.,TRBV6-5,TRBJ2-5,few,TGTGCCAGCCCTCCTCCGGAGACCCAGTACTTC,CASPPPETQYF